This TCR beta chain was captured in a study of cytomegalovirus exposure and HLA in healthy donors. Study findings and constraints: Reported performance of the classifier showed diagnosis of cytomegalovirus status with high specificity and sensitivity. Altogether, 150 to 200 TCR beta chains were recorded as cytomegalovirus-associated. Data from an earlier analysis indicated that most TCR beta V segments were productive either about 90% or about 30% of the time. The authors later found TCR association rates varying by HLA locus, with DRB1 most and HLA-C fewest.

A multiplex PCR was run with 60 Vbeta primers and 13 Jbeta primers. Repertoires were generated with immunoSEQ multiplex PCR, while TCRdb's copy carries only in-frame clones and drops some. This table has 130,000 to 150,000 clones, around 80% appearing once. In regard to this clone: No antigen is known for it.

This receptor was identified in a woman aged 55-69 years in good health and CMV-seropositive. Sequencing was carried out using PBMCs.

CDR3 sequence reads: CASSLLAGGSYEQYF. The CDR3, as DNA: TGTGCCAGCAGCCTCTTAGCGGGAGGTTCCTACGAGCAGTACTTC. The chain links TRBV28 to TRBJ2-7; 10 positions agree with TRBD2. The CDR3 runs to 15 residues. V shed 6 bases and J 1 base; nucleotides not matched to a gene: 6. The V gene's germline CDR1 is MDHEN and CDR2 SYDVKM.